This T cell receptor (beta chain) emerged from a study of blood T cell repertoires in COVID-19. Turning to the study itself: Italy, Spain and the United States were the sources of the convalescent and acute COVID-19 samples. Sources were T cells, B-cell-depleted T cells, or PBMCs; the material itself was cDNA or gDNA.

Trimming took 4 bases from V and 0 from J; bases not matched to a gene: 10. This CDR3 has 17 amino acids. The germline V gene has CDR1 SEHNR and CDR2 FQNEAQ (reference sequence). The assay was immunoSEQ multiplex PCR, and TCRdb's table has in-frame clones only and misses some. The top ten hold approximately 3.1% of the sample, which has 270,000 or so clones, more than 65% seen once. This TCR was sampled from a woman under 30 with acute or convalescent COVID-19. The sample taken for sequencing was peripheral blood. This chain joins TRBV7-9 and TRBJ2-5, with 8 positions matching TRBD1. CDR3 sequence: CASSSRSHRGYQETQYF. The DNA for the CDR3 is TGTGCCAGCAGCTCCAGATCCCACAGGGGGTACCAAGAGACCCAGTACTTC. The variable domain in full, completed from reference TRBV7-9 and TRBJ2-5, reads DTGVSQNPRHKITKRGQNVTFRCDPISEHNRLYWYRQTLGQGPEFLTYFQNEAQLEKSRLLSDRFSAERPKGSFSTLEIQRTEQGDSAMYLCASSSRSHRGYQETQYFGPGTRLLVL.